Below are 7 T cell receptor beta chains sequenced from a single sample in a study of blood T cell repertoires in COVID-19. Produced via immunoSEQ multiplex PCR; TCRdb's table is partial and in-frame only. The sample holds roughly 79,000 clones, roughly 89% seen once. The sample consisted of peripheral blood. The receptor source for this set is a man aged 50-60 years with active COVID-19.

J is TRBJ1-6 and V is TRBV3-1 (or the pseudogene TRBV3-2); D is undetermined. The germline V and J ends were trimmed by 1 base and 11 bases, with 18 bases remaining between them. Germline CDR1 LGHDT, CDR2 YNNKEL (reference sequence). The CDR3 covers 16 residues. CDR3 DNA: TGTGCCAGCAGCCAAGGGTATAGCTCCCTAGCGGCACCCCTCCACTTT. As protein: CASSQGYSSLAAPLHF.

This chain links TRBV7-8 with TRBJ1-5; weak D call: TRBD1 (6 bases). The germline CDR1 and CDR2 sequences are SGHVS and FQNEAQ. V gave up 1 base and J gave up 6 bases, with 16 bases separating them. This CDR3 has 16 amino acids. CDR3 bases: TGTGCCAGCAGCTTAGATGGGGGGGCGTTGGGTCAGCCCCAGCATTTT. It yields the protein CASSLDGGALGQPQHF.

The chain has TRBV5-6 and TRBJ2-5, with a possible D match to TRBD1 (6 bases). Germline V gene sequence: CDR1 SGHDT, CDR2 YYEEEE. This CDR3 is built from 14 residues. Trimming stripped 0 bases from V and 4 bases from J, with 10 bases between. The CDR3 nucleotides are TGTGCCAGCAGCTTGGTACAGGGCGGAGAGACCCAGTACTTC. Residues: CASSLVQGGETQYF.

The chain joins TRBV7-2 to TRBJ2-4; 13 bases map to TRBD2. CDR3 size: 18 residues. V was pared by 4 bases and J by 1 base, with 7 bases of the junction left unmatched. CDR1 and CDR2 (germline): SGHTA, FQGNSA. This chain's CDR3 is CASSWGLAGRGAKNIQYF. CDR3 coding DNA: TGTGCCAGCAGCTGGGGACTAGCGGGACGGGGGGCCAAAAACATTCAGTACTTC.

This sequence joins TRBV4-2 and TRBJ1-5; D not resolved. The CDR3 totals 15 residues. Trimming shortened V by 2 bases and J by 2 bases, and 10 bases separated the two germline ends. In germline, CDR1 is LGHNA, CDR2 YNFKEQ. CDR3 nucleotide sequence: TGTGCCAGCAGCCAAACACCAACCGGCAATCAGCCCCAGCATTTT. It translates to CASSQTPTGNQPQHF.

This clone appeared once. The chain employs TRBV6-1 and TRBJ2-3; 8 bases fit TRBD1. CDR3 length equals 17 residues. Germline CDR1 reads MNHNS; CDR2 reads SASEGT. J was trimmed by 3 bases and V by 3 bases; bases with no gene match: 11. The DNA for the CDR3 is TGTGCCAGCAGTGAGTCGATAGGGGACAGGTGGACAGATACGCAGTATTTT. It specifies CASSESIGDRWTDTQYF.

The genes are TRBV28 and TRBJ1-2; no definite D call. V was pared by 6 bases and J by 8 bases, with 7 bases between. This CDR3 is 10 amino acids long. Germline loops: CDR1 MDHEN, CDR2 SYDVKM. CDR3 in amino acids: CASRSGGYTF. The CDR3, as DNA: TGTGCCAGCAGGTCGGGGGGCTACACCTTC.